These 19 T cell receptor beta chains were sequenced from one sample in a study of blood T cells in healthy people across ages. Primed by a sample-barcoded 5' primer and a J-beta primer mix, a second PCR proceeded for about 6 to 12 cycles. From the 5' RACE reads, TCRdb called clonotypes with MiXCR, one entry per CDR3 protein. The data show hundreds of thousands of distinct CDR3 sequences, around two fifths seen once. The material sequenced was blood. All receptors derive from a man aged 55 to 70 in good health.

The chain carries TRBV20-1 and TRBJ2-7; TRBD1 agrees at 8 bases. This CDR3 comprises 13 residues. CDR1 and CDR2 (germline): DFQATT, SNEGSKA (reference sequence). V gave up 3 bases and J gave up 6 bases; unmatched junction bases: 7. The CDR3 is CSASGQGAGEQYF. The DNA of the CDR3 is TGCAGTGCTAGCGGGCAGGGGGCTGGCGAGCAGTACTTC.

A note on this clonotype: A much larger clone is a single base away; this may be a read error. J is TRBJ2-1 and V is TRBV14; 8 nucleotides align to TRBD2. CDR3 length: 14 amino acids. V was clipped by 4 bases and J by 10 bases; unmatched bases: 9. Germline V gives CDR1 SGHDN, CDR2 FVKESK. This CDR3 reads CASSLSGTSYEQFF. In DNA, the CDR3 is TGTGCCAGCAGCCTTAGCGGGACCTCCTACGAGCAGTTCTTC.

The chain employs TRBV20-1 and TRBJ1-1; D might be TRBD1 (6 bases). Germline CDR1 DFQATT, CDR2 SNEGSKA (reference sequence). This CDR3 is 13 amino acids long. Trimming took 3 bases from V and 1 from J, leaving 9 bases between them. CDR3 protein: CSARGGPNTEAFF. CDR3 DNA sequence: TGCAGTGCTAGGGGGGGGCCGAACACTGAAGCTTTCTTT.

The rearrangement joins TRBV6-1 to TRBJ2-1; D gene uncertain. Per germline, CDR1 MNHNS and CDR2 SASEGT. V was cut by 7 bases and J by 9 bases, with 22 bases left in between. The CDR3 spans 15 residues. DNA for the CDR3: TGTGCCAGCACGCCCGAGACCAATCGTCGGGTTGAGCAGTTCTTC. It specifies CASTPETNRRVEQFF.

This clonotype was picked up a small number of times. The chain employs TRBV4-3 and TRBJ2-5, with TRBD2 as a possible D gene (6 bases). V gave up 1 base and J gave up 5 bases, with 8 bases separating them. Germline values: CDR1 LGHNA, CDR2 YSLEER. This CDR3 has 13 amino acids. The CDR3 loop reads CASSQGRVETQYF. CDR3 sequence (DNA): TGCGCCAGCAGCCAAGGGAGGGTGGAGACCCAGTACTTC.

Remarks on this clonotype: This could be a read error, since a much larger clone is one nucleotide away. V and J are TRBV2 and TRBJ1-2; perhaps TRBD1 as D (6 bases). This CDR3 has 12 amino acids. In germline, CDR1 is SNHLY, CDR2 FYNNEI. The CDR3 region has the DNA TGTGCCAGCAGCTACAGGGACTATGACTACACCTTC. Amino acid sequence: CASSYRDYDYTF.

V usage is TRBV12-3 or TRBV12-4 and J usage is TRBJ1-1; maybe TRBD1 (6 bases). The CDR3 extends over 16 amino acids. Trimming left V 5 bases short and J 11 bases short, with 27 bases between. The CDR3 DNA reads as TGTGCCAGCAGTCCGGGCCTACAGGGACTTGATGGGCGGGCTTTCTTT. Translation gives CASSPGLQGLDGRAFF.

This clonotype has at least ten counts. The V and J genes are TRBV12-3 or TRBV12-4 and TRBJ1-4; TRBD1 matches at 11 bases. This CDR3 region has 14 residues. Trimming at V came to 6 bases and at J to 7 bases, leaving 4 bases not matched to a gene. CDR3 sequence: CASSLGQGVEKLFF. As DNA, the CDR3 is TGTGCCAGCAGCCTGGGACAGGGGGTTGAAAAACTGTTTTTT.

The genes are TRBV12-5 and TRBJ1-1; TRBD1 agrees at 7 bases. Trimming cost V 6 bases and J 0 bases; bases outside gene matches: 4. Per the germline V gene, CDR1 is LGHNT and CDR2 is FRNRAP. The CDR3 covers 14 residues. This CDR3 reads CASGSGTVNTEAFF. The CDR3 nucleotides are TGTGCTAGTGGGTCCGGGACAGTGAACACTGAAGCTTTCTTT.

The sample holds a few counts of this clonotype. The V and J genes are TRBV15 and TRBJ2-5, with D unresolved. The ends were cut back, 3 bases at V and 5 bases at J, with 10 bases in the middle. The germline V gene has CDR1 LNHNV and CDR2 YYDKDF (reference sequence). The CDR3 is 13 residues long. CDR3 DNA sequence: TGTGCCACCAGCAGCCAGGACCCGGAGACCCAGTACTTC. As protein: CATSSQDPETQYF.

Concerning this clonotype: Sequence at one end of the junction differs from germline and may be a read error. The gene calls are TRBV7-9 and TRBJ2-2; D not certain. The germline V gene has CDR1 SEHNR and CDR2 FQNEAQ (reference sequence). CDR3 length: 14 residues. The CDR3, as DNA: TGTGCCAGCAGCTTAGGATCGAACTCCGGGGAGCTGTTTTTT. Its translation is CASSLGSNSGELFF.

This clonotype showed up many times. CDR3 protein: CSVASTGPSYEQYF. The CDR3 bases are TGCAGCGTTGCCTCGACGGGACCCTCCTACGAGCAGTACTTC. The chain has TRBV29-1 and TRBJ2-7; D might be TRBD1 or TRBD2, each matching 5 bases. Germline V CDR1 and CDR2: SQVTM, ANQGSEA. This CDR3 has 14 residues. V was trimmed by 4 bases and J by 0 bases, leaving 13 bases between them.

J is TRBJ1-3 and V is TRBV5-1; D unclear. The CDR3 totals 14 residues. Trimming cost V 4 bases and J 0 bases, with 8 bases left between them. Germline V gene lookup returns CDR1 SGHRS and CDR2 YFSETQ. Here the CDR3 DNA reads TGCGCCAGCAGCCCCGACCACTCTGGAAACACCATATATTTT. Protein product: CASSPDHSGNTIYF.

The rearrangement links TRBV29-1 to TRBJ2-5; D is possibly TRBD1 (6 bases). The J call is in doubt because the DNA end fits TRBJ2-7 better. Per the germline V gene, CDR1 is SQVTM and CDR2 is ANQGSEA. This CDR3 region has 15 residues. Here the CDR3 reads CSVRIPGQGVREQYF. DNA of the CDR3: TGCAGCGTTCGCATTCCGGGACAAGGAGTTCGCGAGCAGTACTTC.

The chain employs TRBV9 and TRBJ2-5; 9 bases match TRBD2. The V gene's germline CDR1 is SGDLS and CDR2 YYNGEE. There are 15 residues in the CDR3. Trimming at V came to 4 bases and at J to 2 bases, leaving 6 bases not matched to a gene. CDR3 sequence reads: CASSPGSGGQETQYF. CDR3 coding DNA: TGTGCCAGCAGCCCAGGGAGCGGGGGGCAAGAGACCCAGTACTTC.

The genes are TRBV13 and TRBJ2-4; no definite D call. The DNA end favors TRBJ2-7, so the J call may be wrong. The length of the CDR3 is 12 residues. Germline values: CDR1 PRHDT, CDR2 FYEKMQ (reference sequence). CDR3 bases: TGTGCCAGCAGCCCTACTCGCTCCGAGCAGTACTTC. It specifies CASSPTRSEQYF.

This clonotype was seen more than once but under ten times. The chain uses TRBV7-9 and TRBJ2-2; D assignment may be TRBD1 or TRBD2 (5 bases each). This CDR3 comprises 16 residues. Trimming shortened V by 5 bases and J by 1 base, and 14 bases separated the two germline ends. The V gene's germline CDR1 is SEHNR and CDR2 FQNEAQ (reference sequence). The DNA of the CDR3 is TGTGCCAGCAGCCCGACCGGGACGGTGAACACCGGGGAGCTGTTTTTT. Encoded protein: CASSPTGTVNTGELFF.

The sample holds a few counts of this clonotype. CDR3 loop: CASSSLTSGEGETQYF. CDR3 sequence (DNA): TGTGCCAGCAGCTCCCTAACTAGCGGGGAAGGAGAGACCCAGTACTTC. The rearrangement uses TRBV7-9 and TRBJ2-5; TRBD2 aligns across 10 bases. The CDR3 extends over 16 amino acids. Trimming at V came to 4 bases and at J to 4 bases, leaving 9 bases not matched to a gene. Germline assignment: CDR1 SEHNR and CDR2 FQNEAQ (reference sequence).

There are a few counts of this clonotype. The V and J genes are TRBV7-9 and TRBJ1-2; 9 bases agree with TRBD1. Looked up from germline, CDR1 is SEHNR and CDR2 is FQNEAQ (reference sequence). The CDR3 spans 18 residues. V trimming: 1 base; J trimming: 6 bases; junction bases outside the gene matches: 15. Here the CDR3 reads CASSLGRPGQGRMDGYTF. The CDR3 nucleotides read TGTGCCAGCAGCTTAGGTAGGCCGGGACAGGGACGGATGGATGGCTACACCTTC.